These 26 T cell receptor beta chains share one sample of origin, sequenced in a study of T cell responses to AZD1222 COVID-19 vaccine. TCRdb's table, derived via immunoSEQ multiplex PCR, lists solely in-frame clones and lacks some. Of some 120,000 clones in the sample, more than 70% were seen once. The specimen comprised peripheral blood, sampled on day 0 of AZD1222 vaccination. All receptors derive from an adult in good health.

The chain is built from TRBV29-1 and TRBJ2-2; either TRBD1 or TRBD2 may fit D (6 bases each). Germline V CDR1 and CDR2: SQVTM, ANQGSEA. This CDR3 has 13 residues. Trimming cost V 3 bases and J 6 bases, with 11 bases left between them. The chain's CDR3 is CSVDEGGSGELFF. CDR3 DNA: TGCAGCGTTGACGAGGGGGGCTCCGGGGAGCTGTTTTTT.

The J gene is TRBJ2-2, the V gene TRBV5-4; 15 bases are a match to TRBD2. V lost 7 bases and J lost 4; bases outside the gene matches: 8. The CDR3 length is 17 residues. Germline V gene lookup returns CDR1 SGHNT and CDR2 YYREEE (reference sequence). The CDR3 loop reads CASAGTSGGLGTGELFF. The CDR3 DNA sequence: TGTGCCAGCGCCGGGACTAGCGGGGGGCTGGGCACCGGGGAGCTGTTTTTT.

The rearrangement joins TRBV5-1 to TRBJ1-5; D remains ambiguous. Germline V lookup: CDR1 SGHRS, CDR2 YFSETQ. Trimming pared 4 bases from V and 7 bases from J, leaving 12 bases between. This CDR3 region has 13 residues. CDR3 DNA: TGCGCCAGCAGCGGGGAGCTCGGGCAGCCCCAGCATTTT. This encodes CASSGELGQPQHF.

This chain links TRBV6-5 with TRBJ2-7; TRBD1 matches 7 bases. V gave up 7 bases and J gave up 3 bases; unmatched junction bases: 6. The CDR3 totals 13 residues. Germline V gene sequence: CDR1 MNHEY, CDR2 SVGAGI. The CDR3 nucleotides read TGTGCCAGCAATTTACAGGGGAGCTACGAGCAGTACTTC. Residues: CASNLQGSYEQYF.

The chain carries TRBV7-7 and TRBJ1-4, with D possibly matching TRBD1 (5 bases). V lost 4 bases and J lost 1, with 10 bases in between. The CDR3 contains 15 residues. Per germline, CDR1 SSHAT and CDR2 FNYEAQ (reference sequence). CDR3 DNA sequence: TGTGCCAGCAGCTCAGGGCGGGGAACTAATGAAAAACTGTTTTTT. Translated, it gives CASSSGRGTNEKLFF.

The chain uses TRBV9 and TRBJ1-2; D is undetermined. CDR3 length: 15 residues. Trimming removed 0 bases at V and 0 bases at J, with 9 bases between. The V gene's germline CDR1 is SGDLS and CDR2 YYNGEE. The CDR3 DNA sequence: TGTGCCAGCAGCGTAGTCACGCCGTCTAACTATGGCTACACCTTC. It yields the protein CASSVVTPSNYGYTF.

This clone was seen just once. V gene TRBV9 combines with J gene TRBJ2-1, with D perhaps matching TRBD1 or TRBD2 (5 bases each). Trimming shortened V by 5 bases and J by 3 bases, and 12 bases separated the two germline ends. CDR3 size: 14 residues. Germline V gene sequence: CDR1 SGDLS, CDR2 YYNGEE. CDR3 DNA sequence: TGTGCCAGCAGGCCCGAGGGGAACTACAATGAGCAGTTCTTC. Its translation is CASRPEGNYNEQFF.

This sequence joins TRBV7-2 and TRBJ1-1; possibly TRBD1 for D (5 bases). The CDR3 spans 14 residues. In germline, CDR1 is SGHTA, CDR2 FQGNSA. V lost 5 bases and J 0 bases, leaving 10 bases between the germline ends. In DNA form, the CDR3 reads TGTGCCAGCAGCGTGGGACTCATGAACACTGAAGCTTTCTTT. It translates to CASSVGLMNTEAFF.

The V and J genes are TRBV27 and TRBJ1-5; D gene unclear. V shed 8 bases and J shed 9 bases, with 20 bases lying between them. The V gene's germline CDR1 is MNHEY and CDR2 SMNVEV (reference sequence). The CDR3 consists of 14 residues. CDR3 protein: CASRAYWEFGPQHF. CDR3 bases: TGTGCCAGCCGAGCCTATTGGGAATTTGGGCCCCAGCATTTT.

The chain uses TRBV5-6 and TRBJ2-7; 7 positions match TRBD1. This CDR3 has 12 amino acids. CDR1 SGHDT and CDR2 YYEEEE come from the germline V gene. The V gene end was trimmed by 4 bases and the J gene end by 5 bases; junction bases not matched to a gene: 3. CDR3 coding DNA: TGTGCCAGCAGCCCCGACAGGGACGAGCAGTACTTC. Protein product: CASSPDRDEQYF.

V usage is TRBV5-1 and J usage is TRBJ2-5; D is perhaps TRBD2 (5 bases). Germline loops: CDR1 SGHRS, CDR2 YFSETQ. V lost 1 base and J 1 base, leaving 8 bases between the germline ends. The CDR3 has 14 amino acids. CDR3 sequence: CASSLSGGQETQYF. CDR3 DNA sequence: TGCGCCAGCAGCTTGTCTGGAGGCCAAGAGACCCAGTACTTC.

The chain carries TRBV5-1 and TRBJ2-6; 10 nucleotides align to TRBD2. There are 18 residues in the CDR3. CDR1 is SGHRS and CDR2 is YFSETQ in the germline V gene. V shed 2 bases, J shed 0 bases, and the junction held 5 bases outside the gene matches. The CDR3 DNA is TGCGCCAGCAGCTTTAGCGGGGGGTTAGGCTCTGGGGCCAACGTCCTGACTTTC. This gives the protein CASSFSGGLGSGANVLTF. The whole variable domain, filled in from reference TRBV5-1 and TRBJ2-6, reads KAGVTQTPRYLIKTRGQQVTLSCSPISGHRSVSWYQQTPGQGLQFLFEYFSETQRNKGNFPGRFSGRQFSNSRSEMNVSTLELGDSALYLCASSFSGGLGSGANVLTFGAGSRLTVL.

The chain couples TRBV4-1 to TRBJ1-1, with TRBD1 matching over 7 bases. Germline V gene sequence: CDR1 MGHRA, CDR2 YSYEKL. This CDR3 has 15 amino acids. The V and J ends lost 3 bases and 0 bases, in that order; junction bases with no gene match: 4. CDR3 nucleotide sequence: TGCGCCAGCAGCCACCCGGACAGGATGAACACTGAAGCTTTCTTT. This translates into CASSHPDRMNTEAFF.

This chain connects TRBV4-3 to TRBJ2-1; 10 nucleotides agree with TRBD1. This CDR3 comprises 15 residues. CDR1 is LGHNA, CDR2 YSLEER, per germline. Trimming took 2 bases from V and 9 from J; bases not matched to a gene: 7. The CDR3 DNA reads TGCGCCAGCAGCCAAACCGACAGGGGGCTCGGTGAGCAGTTCTTC. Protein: CASSQTDRGLGEQFF.

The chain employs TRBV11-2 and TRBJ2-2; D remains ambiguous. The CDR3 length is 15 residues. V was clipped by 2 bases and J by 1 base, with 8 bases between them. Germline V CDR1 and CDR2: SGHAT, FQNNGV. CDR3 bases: TGTGCCAGCAGCTTAACGGCGGAGAACACCGGGGAGCTGTTTTTT. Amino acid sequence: CASSLTAENTGELFF.

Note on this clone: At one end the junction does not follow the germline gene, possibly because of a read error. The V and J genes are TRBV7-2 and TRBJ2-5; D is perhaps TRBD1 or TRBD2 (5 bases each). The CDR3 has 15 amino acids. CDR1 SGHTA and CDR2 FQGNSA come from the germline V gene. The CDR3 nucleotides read TGTGCCAGCAGCTCAGGGAGAATAACAGGTTCGGTTGCGGACTTC. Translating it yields CASSSGRITGSVADF.

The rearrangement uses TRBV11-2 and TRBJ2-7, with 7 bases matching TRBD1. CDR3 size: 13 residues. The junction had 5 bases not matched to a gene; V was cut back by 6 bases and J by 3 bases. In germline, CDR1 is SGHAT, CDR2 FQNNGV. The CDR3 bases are TGTGCCAGCAGGCCAGGGGGAAGCTACGAGCAGTACTTC. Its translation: CASRPGGSYEQYF.

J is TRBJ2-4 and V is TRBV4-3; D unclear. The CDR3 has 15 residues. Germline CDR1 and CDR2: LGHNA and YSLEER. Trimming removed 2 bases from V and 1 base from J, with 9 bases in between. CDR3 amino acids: CASSQLTDAKNIQYF. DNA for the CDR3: TGCGCCAGCAGCCAACTTACGGATGCCAAAAACATTCAGTACTTC.

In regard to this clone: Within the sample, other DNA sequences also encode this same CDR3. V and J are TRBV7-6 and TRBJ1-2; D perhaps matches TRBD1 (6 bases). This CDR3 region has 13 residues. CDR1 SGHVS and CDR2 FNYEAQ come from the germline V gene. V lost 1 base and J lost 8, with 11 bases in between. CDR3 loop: CASSLVEGGGYTF. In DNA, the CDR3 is TGTGCCAGCAGCTTAGTGGAGGGGGGGGGCTACACCTTC.

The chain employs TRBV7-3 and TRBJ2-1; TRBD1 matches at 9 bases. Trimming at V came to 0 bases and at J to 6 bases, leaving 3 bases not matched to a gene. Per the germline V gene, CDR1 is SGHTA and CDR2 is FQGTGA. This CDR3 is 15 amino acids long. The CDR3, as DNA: TGTGCCAGCAGCTTAACAGGGACAGGGCTCAATGAGCAGTTCTTC. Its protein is CASSLTGTGLNEQFF.

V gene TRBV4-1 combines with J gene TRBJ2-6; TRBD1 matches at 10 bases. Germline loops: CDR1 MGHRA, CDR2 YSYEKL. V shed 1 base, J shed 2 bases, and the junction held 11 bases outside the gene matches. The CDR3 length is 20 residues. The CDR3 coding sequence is TGCGCCAGCAGCCAAGTCGTTCCGACAGGGGGCTCAGCTGGGGCCAACGTCCTGACTTTC. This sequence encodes CASSQVVPTGGSAGANVLTF.

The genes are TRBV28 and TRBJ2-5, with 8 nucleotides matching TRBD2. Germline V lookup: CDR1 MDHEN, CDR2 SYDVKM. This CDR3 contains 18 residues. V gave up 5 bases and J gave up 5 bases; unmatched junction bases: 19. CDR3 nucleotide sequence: TGTGCCAGCAGTCCCGGAGGGCACGGACTAGCAGTCGTGGAGACCCAGTACTTC. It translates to CASSPGGHGLAVVETQYF. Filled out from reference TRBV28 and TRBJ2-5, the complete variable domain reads DVKVTQSSRYLVKRTGEKVFLECVQDMDHENMFWYRQDPGLGLRLIYFSYDVKMKEKGDIPEGYSVSREKKERFSLILESASTNQTSMYLCASSPGGHGLAVVETQYFGPGTRLLVL.

As DNA, the CDR3 is TGTGCCAGCTCACCAGGGGCAGCCCTCAACTATGGCTACACCTTC. It translates to CASSPGAALNYGYTF. The chain employs TRBV18 and TRBJ1-2, with D maybe TRBD1 (5 bases). The germline V gene has CDR1 KGHSH and CDR2 LQKENI. This CDR3 has 15 residues. Trimming stripped 2 bases from V and 2 bases from J, with 12 bases between.

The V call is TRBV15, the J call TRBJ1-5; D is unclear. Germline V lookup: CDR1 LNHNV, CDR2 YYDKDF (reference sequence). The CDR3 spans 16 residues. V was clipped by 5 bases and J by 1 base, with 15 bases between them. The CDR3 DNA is TGTGCCACCAGCTCCCTGGGGAGTACGAGCAATCAGCCCCAGCATTTT. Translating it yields CATSSLGSTSNQPQHF.

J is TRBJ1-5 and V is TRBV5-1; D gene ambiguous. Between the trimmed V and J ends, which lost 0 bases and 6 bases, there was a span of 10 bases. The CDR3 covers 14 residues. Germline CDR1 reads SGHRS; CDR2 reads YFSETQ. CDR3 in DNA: TGCGCCAGCAGCTTGGACCCGGGTTTTCAGCCCCAGCATTTT. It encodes CASSLDPGFQPQHF.

CDR3 protein: CASSSLETAETQYF. The CDR3 DNA follows: TGTGCCAGCAGTAGTCTAGAAACGGCAGAGACCCAGTACTTC. V and J are TRBV25-1 and TRBJ2-5; D not certain. The germline V and J ends were trimmed by 5 bases and 4 bases, with 14 bases remaining between them. Per the germline V gene, CDR1 is MGHDK and CDR2 is SYGVNS. The CDR3 spans 14 residues.